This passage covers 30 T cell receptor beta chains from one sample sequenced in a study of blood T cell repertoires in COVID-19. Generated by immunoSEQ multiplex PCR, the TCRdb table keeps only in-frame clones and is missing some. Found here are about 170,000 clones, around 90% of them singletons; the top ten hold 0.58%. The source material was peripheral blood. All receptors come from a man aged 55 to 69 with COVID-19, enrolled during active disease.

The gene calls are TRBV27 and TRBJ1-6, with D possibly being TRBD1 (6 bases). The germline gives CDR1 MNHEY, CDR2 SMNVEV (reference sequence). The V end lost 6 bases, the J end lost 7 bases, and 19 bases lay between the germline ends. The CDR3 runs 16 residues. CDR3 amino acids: CASSTTWTVLNSPLHF. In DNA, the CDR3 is TGTGCCAGCAGCACAACTTGGACAGTCTTGAATTCACCCCTCCACTTT.

In DNA, the CDR3 is TGTGCCAGCAGCGTGCAAGGGGGCCTGAGCTCCTACGAGCAGTACTTC. Its translation is CASSVQGGLSSYEQYF. This rearrangement joins TRBV7-9 to TRBJ2-7; TRBD1 agrees at 7 bases. This CDR3 comprises 16 residues. The germline V gene encodes CDR1 SEHNR and CDR2 FQNEAQ (reference sequence). J gave up 0 bases and V 5 bases, and 10 bases lay outside the gene matches.

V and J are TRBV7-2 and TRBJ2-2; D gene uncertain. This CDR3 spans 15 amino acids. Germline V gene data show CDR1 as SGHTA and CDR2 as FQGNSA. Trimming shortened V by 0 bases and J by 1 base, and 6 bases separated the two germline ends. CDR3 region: CASSLAQLNTGELFF. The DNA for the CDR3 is TGTGCCAGCAGCTTAGCTCAACTGAACACCGGGGAGCTGTTTTTT.

In DNA form, the CDR3 reads TGTGCCAGCTCACCTCTCGAGGGGGTTACTAATGAAAAACTGTTTTTT. It translates to CASSPLEGVTNEKLFF. The chain links TRBV18 to TRBJ1-4, with a tentative D call TRBD1 (6 bases). CDR3 length: 16 amino acids. V lost 3 bases to trimming and J lost 2 bases, with 13 bases between them. The V gene's germline CDR1 is KGHSH and CDR2 LQKENI.

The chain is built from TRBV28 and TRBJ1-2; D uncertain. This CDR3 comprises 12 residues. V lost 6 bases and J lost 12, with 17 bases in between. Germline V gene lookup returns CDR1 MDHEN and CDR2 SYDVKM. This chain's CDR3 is CASRLSRGSHTF. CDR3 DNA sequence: TGTGCCAGCAGACTCTCAAGAGGGAGTCACACCTTC.

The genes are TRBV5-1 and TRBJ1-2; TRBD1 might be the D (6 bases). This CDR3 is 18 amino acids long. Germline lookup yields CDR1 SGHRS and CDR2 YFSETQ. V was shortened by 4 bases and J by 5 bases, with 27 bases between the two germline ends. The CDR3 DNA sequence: TGCGCCAGCAGCGCGACTAAACAAGAGGGGTTTAGGGGGTATGGCTACACCTTC. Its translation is CASSATKQEGFRGYGYTF. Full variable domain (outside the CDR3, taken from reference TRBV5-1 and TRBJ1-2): KAGVTQTPRYLIKTRGQQVTLSCSPISGHRSVSWYQQTPGQGLQFLFEYFSETQRNKGNFPGRFSGRQFSNSRSEMNVSTLELGDSALYLCASSATKQEGFRGYGYTFGSGTRLTVV.

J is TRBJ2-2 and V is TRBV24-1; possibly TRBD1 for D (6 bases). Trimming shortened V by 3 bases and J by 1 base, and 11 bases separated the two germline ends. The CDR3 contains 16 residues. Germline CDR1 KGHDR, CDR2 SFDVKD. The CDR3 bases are TGTGCCACCAGTGATCCACTGACAGGGAACACCGGGGAGCTGTTTTTT. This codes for CATSDPLTGNTGELFF.

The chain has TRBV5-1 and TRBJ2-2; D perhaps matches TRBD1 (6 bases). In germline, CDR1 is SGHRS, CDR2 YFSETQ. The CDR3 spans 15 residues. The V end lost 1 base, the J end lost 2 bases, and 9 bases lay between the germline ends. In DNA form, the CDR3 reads TGCGCCAGCAGCTTGAGGACAGTTAACACCGGGGAGCTGTTTTTT. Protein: CASSLRTVNTGELFF.

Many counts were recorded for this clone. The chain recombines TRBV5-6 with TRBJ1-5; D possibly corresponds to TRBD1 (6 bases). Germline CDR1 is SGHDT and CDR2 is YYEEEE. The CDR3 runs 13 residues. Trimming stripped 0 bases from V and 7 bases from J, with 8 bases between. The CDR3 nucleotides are TGTGCCAGCAGCTTGGGAGGGGGACAGCCCCAGCATTTT. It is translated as CASSLGGGQPQHF.

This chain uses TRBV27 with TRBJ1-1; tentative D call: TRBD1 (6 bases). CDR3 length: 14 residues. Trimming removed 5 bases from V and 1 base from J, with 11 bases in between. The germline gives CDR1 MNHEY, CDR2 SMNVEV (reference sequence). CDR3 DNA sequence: TGTGCCAGCAGTCAGGACAGTGCGAACACTGAAGCTTTCTTT. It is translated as CASSQDSANTEAFF.

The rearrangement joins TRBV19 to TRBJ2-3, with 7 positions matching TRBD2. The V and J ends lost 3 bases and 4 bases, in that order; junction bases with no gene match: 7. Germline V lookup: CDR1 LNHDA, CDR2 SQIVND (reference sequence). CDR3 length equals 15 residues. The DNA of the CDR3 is TGTGCCAGTAGTATCTTCGGGGAGGGCTCAGATACGCAGTATTTT. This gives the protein CASSIFGEGSDTQYF.

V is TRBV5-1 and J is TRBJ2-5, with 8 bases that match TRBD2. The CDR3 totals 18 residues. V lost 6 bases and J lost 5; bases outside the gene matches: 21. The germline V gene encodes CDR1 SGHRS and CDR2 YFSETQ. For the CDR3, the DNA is TGCGCCAGCACCCCTAGCTTAGCGGGGCCTGCTATTCTGGAGACCCAGTACTTC. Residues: CASTPSLAGPAILETQYF.

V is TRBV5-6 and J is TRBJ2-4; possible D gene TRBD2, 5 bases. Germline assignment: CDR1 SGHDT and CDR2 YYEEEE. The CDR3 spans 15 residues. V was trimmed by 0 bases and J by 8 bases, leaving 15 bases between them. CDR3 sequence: CASSLGGPSGHIQYF. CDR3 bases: TGTGCCAGCAGCTTGGGTGGGCCAAGCGGCCACATTCAGTACTTC.

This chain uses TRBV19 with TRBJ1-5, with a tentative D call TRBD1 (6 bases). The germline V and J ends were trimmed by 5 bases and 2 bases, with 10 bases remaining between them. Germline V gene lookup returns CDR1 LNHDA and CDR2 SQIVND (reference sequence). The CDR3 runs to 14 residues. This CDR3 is CASSVSGGNQPQHF. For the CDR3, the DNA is TGTGCCAGTAGTGTCTCAGGGGGCAATCAGCCCCAGCATTTT.

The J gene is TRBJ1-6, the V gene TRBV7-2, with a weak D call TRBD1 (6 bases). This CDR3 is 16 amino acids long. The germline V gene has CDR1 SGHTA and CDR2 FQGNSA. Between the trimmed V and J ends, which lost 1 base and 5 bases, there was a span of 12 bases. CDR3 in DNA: TGTGCCAGCAGCTTAGGACCTGGACAGAATAATTCACCCCTCCACTTT. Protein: CASSLGPGQNNSPLHF. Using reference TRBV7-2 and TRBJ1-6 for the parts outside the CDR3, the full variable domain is GAGVSQSPSNKVTEKGKDVELRCDPISGHTALYWYRQSLGQGLEFLIYFQGNSAPDKSGLPSDRFSAERTGGSVSTLTIQRTQQEDSAVYLCASSLGPGQNNSPLHFGNGTRLTVT.

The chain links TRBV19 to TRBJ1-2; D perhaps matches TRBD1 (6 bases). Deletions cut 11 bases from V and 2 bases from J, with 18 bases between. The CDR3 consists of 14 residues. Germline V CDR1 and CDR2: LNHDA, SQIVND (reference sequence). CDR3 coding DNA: TGTGCCGCTAATCCGGGCCAGGGGAACTATGGCTACACCTTC. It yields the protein CAANPGQGNYGYTF.

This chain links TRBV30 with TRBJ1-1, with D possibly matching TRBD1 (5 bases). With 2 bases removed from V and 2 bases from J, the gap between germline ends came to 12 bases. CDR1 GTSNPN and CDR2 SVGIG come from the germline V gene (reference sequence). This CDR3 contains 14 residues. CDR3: CAWSRQTVNTEAFF. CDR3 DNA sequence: TGTGCCTGGAGTCGTCAGACAGTTAACACTGAAGCTTTCTTT.

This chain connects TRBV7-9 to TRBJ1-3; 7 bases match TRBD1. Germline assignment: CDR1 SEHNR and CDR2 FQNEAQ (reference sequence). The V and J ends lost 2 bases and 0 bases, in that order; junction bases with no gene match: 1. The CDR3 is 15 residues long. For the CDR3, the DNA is TGTGCCAGCAGCTTAAACAGGGGCTCTGGAAACACCATATATTTT. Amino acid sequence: CASSLNRGSGNTIYF.

The chain's CDR3 is CASSIATGLDYGYTF. In DNA form, the CDR3 reads TGCGCCAGCAGCATAGCGACAGGGTTGGACTATGGCTACACCTTC. The chain recombines TRBV5-1 with TRBJ1-2; 7 bases match TRBD1. The CDR3 loop spans 15 amino acids. Germline trimming cut 4 bases from V and 3 bases from J; bases unmatched to any gene: 9. Germline V gives CDR1 SGHRS, CDR2 YFSETQ. Based on the CDR3 plus reference TRBV5-1 and TRBJ1-2, the full variable domain is KAGVTQTPRYLIKTRGQQVTLSCSPISGHRSVSWYQQTPGQGLQFLFEYFSETQRNKGNFPGRFSGRQFSNSRSEMNVSTLELGDSALYLCASSIATGLDYGYTFGSGTRLTVV.

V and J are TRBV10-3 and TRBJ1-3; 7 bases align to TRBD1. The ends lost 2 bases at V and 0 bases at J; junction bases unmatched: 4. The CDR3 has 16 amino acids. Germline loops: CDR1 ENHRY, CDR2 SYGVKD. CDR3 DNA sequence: TGTGCCATCAGTGAGAAGGGGGCGAGCTCTGGAAACACCATATATTTT. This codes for CAISEKGASSGNTIYF.

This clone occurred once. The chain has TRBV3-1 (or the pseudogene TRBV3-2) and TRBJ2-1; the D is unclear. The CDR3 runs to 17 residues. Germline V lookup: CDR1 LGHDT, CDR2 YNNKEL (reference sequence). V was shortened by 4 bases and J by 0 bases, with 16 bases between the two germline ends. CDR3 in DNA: TGTGCCAGCAGCCCCCGGGTACTACCCAGCTCCTACAATGAGCAGTTCTTC. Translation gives CASSPRVLPSSYNEQFF.

The CDR3 sequence is CAISESSGRGAYEQYF. The CDR3 nucleotides are TGTGCCATCAGTGAGTCCTCGGGCAGGGGAGCCTACGAGCAGTACTTC. V usage is TRBV10-3 and J usage is TRBJ2-7; possibly TRBD1 for D (6 bases). V was clipped by 0 bases and J by 2 bases, with 14 bases between them. This CDR3 spans 16 amino acids. The V gene's germline CDR1 is ENHRY and CDR2 SYGVKD.

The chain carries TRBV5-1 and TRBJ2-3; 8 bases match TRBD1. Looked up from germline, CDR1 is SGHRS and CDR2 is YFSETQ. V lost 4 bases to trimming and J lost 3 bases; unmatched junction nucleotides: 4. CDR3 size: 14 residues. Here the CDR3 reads CASSPDRATDTQYF. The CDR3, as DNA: TGCGCCAGCAGCCCGGACAGGGCAACAGATACGCAGTATTTT.

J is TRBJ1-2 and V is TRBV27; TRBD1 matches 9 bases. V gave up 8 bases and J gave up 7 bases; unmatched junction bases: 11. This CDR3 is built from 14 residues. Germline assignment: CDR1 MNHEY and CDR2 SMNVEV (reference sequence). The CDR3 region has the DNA TGTGCCAGCGGATCTACAGGGGGCGCCGGTGGCTACACCTTC. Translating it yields CASGSTGGAGGYTF.

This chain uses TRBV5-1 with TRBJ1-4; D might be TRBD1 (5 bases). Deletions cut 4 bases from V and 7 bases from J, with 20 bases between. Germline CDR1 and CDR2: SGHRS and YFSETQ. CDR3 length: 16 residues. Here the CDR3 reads CASSLMAAGVAEKLFF. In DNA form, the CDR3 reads TGCGCCAGCAGCCTCATGGCGGCGGGGGTGGCTGAAAAACTGTTTTTT.

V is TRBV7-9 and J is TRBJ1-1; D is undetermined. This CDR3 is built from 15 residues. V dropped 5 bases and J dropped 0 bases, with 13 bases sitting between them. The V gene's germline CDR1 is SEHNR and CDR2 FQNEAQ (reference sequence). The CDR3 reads CASSLSTNLNTEAFF. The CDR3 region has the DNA TGTGCCAGCAGCCTATCCACTAACTTGAACACTGAAGCTTTCTTT.

CDR3 coding DNA: TGTGCCAGCAGCTTGGCTAGCGGGGGGGCTGGCAATGAGCAGTTCTTC. Its translation: CASSLASGGAGNEQFF. The V gene is TRBV5-6, the J gene TRBJ2-1; 12 bases fit TRBD2. This CDR3 has 16 residues. The V segment lost 0 bases and the J segment 6 bases; nucleotides outside the gene matches: 4. Germline CDR1 is SGHDT and CDR2 is YYEEEE.

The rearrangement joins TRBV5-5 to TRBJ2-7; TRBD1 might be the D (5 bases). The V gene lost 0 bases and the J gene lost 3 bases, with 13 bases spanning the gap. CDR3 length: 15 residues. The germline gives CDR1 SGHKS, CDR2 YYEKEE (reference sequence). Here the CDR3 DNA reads TGTGCCAGCAGCTTGGACTGGAAGGGGTTCTACGAGCAGTACTTC. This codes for CASSLDWKGFYEQYF. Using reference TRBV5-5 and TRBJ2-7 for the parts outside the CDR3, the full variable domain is DAGVTQSPTHLIKTRGQQVTLRCSPISGHKSVSWYQQVLGQGPQFIFQYYEKEERGRGNFPDRFSARQFPNYSSELNVNALLLGDSALYLCASSLDWKGFYEQYFGPGTRLTVT.

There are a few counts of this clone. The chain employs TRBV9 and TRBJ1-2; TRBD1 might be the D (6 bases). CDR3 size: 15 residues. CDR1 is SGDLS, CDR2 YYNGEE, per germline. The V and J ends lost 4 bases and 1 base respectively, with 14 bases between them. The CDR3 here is CASSTGQDFNYGYTF. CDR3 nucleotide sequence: TGTGCCAGCAGCACGGGACAAGACTTTAACTATGGCTACACCTTC.

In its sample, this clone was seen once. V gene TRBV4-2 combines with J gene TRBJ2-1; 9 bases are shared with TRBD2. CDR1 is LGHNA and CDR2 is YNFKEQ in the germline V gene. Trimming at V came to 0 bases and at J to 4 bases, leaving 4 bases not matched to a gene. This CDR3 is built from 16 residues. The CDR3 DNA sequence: TGTGCCAGCAGCCAAGAAGGTAGCGGGGGTTACAATGAGCAGTTCTTC. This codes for CASSQEGSGGYNEQFF.